These 28 T cell receptor beta chains came from one sample sequenced in a study of cytomegalovirus exposure and HLA in healthy donors (dated by TCRdb to 2015 to 2018). The library was obtained by the immunoSEQ multiplex PCR assay. The multiplex PCR relied on a mix of 60 forward primers for TCR Vbeta segments and 13 reverse primers for TCR Jbeta segments. TCRdb took over this immuneACCESS table, retaining in-frame rearrangements with V and J assigned. Such tables are incomplete; in checked studies, under half of the missing clones stem from an unresolved V gene, and the remainder is unexplained. The sample has around 210,000 clones on record, approximately 81% of them singletons. Around 0.23% of the sample comes from the top ten. Sequenced input: PBMCs. The receptor set was obtained from a girl aged 2-10 years in good health and CMV-seronegative.

The CDR3 loop is CASSLLNYGYTF. The CDR3 DNA reads as TGTGCCAGCAGCTTACTAAACTATGGCTACACCTTC. The V call is TRBV7-2, the J call TRBJ1-2; D uncertain. Germline V CDR1 and CDR2: SGHTA, FQGNSA. The V end lost 2 bases, the J end lost 2 bases, and 3 bases lay between the germline ends. This CDR3 is built from 12 residues.

The J gene is TRBJ1-2, the V gene TRBV10-3; 7 bases align to TRBD1. With V trimmed by 3 bases and J by 4 bases, 8 bases remained unmatched. The CDR3 length is 15 residues. Per germline, CDR1 ENHRY and CDR2 SYGVKD. The CDR3 DNA reads TGTGCCATCAGTGAAGCGGCCGGGACAGCCTATGGCTACACCTTC. Its protein product is CAISEAAGTAYGYTF.

This chain uses TRBV14 with TRBJ1-1, with 7 bases aligning to TRBD1. This CDR3 region has 16 residues. The junction had 5 bases not matched to a gene; V was cut back by 0 bases and J by 1 base. CDR1 and CDR2 from the germline V gene are SGHDN and FVKESK. The CDR3 here is CASSQDGTAGNTEAFF. CDR3 bases: TGTGCCAGCAGCCAAGATGGGACAGCGGGGAACACTGAAGCTTTCTTT.

This chain uses TRBV4-2 with TRBJ2-7; 7 bases match TRBD1. The CDR3 extends over 13 amino acids. The V gene's germline CDR1 is LGHNA and CDR2 YNFKEQ. Trimming removed 4 bases from V and 5 bases from J; junction bases left unmatched: 5. The CDR3 here is CASSPRTGHEQYF. The CDR3, as DNA: TGTGCCAGCAGCCCCCGGACAGGCCACGAGCAGTACTTC.

This clone was detected only a few times. The rearrangement joins TRBV18 to TRBJ1-1, with 11 bases identical to TRBD1. This CDR3 is built from 15 residues. Germline V gene lookup returns CDR1 KGHSH and CDR2 LQKENI. Germline trimming cut 3 bases from V and 7 bases from J; bases unmatched to any gene: 7. The CDR3 bases are TGTGCCAGCTCACCCGGGTCCGGGACAGGGGGTGAAGCTTTCTTT. Translating it yields CASSPGSGTGGEAFF.

The V and J genes are TRBV5-1 and TRBJ2-4; the match to TRBD2 covers 7 bases. The CDR3 is 17 residues long. Germline lookup yields CDR1 SGHRS and CDR2 YFSETQ. After removal of 4 bases from V and 1 base from J, the junction contained 11 bases not matched to a gene. The CDR3 nucleotides read TGCGCCAGCAGCGTGGGGGGGGACCTCTACGCCAAAAACATTCAGTACTTC. Translated: CASSVGGDLYAKNIQYF.

The genes are TRBV6-5 and TRBJ2-1; 7 bases are a match to TRBD1. Trimming cost V 7 bases and J 7 bases; bases outside gene matches: 7. This CDR3 region has 13 residues. Germline V lookup: CDR1 MNHEY, CDR2 SVGAGI. The CDR3 loop is CASKQGSGNEQFF. CDR3 sequence (DNA): TGTGCCAGCAAACAGGGGTCGGGTAATGAGCAGTTCTTC.

The chain recombines TRBV5-4 with TRBJ2-7, with TRBD2 as a possible D gene (7 bases). The CDR3 totals 14 residues. V was clipped by 1 base and J by 5 bases, with 13 bases between them. Germline values: CDR1 SGHNT, CDR2 YYREEE (reference sequence). The CDR3 region is CASSLRGRADEQYF. For the CDR3, the DNA is TGTGCCAGCAGCTTGAGGGGGAGGGCCGACGAGCAGTACTTC.

This chain joins TRBV6-1 and TRBJ1-6, with D maybe TRBD1 (5 bases). V was cut by 1 base and J by 7 bases, with 11 bases left in between. Germline CDR1 reads MNHNS; CDR2 reads SASEGT. The CDR3 totals 15 residues. Here the CDR3 DNA reads TGTGCCAGCAGTGAAGGGAGGGGCTACAATTCACCCCTCCACTTT. It yields the protein CASSEGRGYNSPLHF.

The rearrangement joins TRBV7-2 to TRBJ2-1; a weak D match, TRBD2 (6 bases). Trimming took 1 base from V and 3 from J, leaving 10 bases between them. The CDR3 totals 15 residues. The germline CDR1 and CDR2 sequences are SGHTA and FQGNSA. DNA of the CDR3: TGTGCCAGCAGCTTAGGGTGGGGACTCTACAATGAGCAGTTCTTC. Its protein product is CASSLGWGLYNEQFF.

This sequence joins TRBV21-1 and TRBJ2-2; no DNA check was done on the table's D call, TRBD1. TRBV21-1 is a recognized pseudogene. The CDR3 covers 17 residues. The chain's CDR3 is CASSTGVPGQYTGELFF. The CDR3 DNA reads as TGTGCCAGCAGCACGGGCGTCCCGGGACAGTACACCGGGGAGCTGTTTTTT.

The chain joins TRBV10-1 to TRBJ2-3; TRBD2 aligns across 11 bases. CDR3 length equals 19 residues. The germline gives CDR1 WNHNN, CDR2 SYGVQD (reference sequence). Trimming took 3 bases from V and 2 from J; bases not matched to a gene: 13. The CDR3 DNA follows: TGCGCCAGCAGTGAAGGGGGAACTAGCGGGAGCCAGAACACAGATACGCAGTATTTT. Its protein product is CASSEGGTSGSQNTDTQYF.

This clone was detected once. The chain couples TRBV18 to TRBJ2-3; D is uncertain. The V gene lost 3 bases and the J gene lost 1 base, with 5 bases spanning the gap. Germline values: CDR1 KGHSH, CDR2 LQKENI. The CDR3 is 13 residues long. The CDR3 protein is CASSPSGTDTQYF. In DNA form, the CDR3 reads TGTGCCAGCTCACCTTCGGGCACAGATACGCAGTATTTT.

This chain joins TRBV10-1 and TRBJ1-2, with 8 bases lining up with TRBD1. The CDR3 is 14 residues long. Germline assignment: CDR1 WNHNN and CDR2 SYGVQD (reference sequence). Trimming removed 2 bases from V and 8 bases from J; junction bases left unmatched: 7. The CDR3 DNA follows: TGCGCCAGCAGTGAGCCACAGGGGGGGAGAGGCTACACCTTC. It codes for CASSEPQGGRGYTF.

The chain couples TRBV10-3 to TRBJ2-1; TRBD2 aligns across 14 bases. CDR1 ENHRY and CDR2 SYGVKD come from the germline V gene. The trim removed 4 bases at V and 8 bases at J, leaving 4 bases unmatched. This CDR3 is 15 amino acids long. CDR3 region: CAISGGTSGSDEQFF. The CDR3 region has the DNA TGTGCCATCAGTGGGGGGACTAGCGGGAGCGATGAGCAGTTCTTC.

In its sample, this clone was seen a few times. The chain combines TRBV7-3 with TRBJ1-1; no clear D. There are 13 residues in the CDR3. V dropped 3 bases and J dropped 1 base, with 6 bases sitting between them. The germline gives CDR1 SGHTA, CDR2 FQGTGA. The CDR3 spells CASSFSENTEAFF. The CDR3, as DNA: TGTGCCAGCAGCTTTAGCGAGAACACTGAAGCTTTCTTT.

In its sample, this clone was seen once. The chain uses TRBV5-1 and TRBJ2-7; 10 bases match TRBD1. This CDR3 contains 14 residues. Trimming took 4 bases from V and 5 from J; bases not matched to a gene: 6. Germline V gives CDR1 SGHRS, CDR2 YFSETQ. This CDR3 is CASSPPGTGDEQYF. Here the CDR3 DNA reads TGCGCCAGCAGCCCCCCCGGGACAGGGGACGAGCAGTACTTC.

The chain is built from TRBV6-1 and TRBJ2-5, with D possibly matching TRBD2 (6 bases). V was trimmed by 4 bases and J by 6 bases, leaving 15 bases between them. This CDR3 comprises 14 residues. Germline CDR1 is MNHNS and CDR2 is SASEGT. CDR3 nucleotides: TGTGCCAGCAGTGGATCCGCGGGGCTGAAGACCCAGTACTTC. Translating gives CASSGSAGLKTQYF.

This clone was picked up one time. This chain connects TRBV5-6 to TRBJ2-7; 12 bases agree with TRBD1. The germline CDR1 and CDR2 sequences are SGHDT and YYEEEE. V lost 1 base to trimming and J lost 6 bases; unmatched junction nucleotides: 11. This CDR3 region has 17 residues. CDR3 DNA sequence: TGTGCCAGCAGCTTGCGCTCCTGGGACAGGGGGCGCGGCGAGCAGTACTTC. Residues: CASSLRSWDRGRGEQYF.

CDR3 bases: TGTGCCAGCAGTAAGACTGGGAATCAGCCCCAGCATTTT. This codes for CASSKTGNQPQHF. The rearrangement joins TRBV6-1 to TRBJ1-5; D not certain. Trimming took off 5 bases at V and 4 bases at J, with 9 bases between the two ends. CDR3 length: 13 residues. Germline lookup yields CDR1 MNHNS and CDR2 SASEGT.

V is TRBV5-4 and J is TRBJ1-1; D possibly corresponds to TRBD1 (6 bases). Germline V gene sequence: CDR1 SGHNT, CDR2 YYREEE (reference sequence). This CDR3 is 14 amino acids long. Trimming pared 3 bases from V and 1 base from J, leaving 10 bases between. The CDR3 spells CASSSEQGNTEAFF. CDR3 nucleotides: TGTGCCAGCAGCTCTGAACAGGGGAACACTGAAGCTTTCTTT.

This clone has just a few counts. This chain uses TRBV5-1 with TRBJ2-7, with TRBD1 matching over 9 bases. The CDR3 sequence is 14 residues long. Germline V gene sequence: CDR1 SGHRS, CDR2 YFSETQ. After removal of 4 bases from V and 4 bases from J, the junction contained 6 bases not matched to a gene. For the CDR3, the DNA is TGCGCCAGCAGCCGGACAGGGGTAGGATACGAGCAGTACTTC. As protein: CASSRTGVGYEQYF. The full variable domain, rest sourced from reference TRBV5-1 and TRBJ2-7, is KAGVTQTPRYLIKTRGQQVTLSCSPISGHRSVSWYQQTPGQGLQFLFEYFSETQRNKGNFPGRFSGRQFSNSRSEMNVSTLELGDSALYLCASSRTGVGYEQYFGPGTRLTVT.

CDR3 in DNA: TGTGCCAGCAGTTTAAAGGGTGGACAGGCGTCCTACGAGCAGTACTTC. Translating gives CASSLKGGQASYEQYF. The V gene is TRBV27, the J gene TRBJ2-5, with 7 bases lining up with TRBD1. The end of the DNA is better explained by TRBJ2-7, so the J call may be wrong. CDR1 is MNHEY and CDR2 is SMNVEV in the germline V gene (reference sequence). The length of the CDR3 is 16 residues.

A few counts support this clone. V is TRBV7-6 and J is TRBJ2-4, with 11 positions matching TRBD1. V shed 0 bases, J shed 8 bases, and the junction held 0 bases outside the gene matches. The CDR3 has 14 amino acids. Germline CDR1 is SGHVS and CDR2 is FNYEAQ. CDR3 sequence reads: CASSLAGQGDIQYF. CDR3 bases: TGTGCCAGCAGCTTAGCGGGACAGGGGGACATTCAGTACTTC.

The V and J genes are TRBV5-1 and TRBJ1-1, with no clear D. The CDR3 runs to 14 residues. Trimming shortened V by 2 bases and J by 5 bases, and 13 bases separated the two germline ends. Per germline, CDR1 SGHRS and CDR2 YFSETQ. This CDR3 reads CASSLTGQTTEAFF. The DNA of the CDR3 is TGCGCCAGCAGCTTAACGGGTCAAACAACTGAAGCTTTCTTT.

The chain has TRBV27 and TRBJ2-7; perhaps TRBD2 as D (6 bases). Looked up from germline, CDR1 is MNHEY and CDR2 is SMNVEV (reference sequence). V was clipped by 0 bases and J by 3 bases, with 6 bases between them. The CDR3 runs to 13 residues. In DNA form, the CDR3 reads TGTGCCAGCAGTTTATCGCGGGGCTACGAGCAGTACTTC. Its protein is CASSLSRGYEQYF.

J is TRBJ1-2 and V is TRBV15; 7 bases map to TRBD1. The CDR3 is 12 residues long. The V gene end was trimmed by 1 base and the J gene end by 8 bases; junction bases not matched to a gene: 1. In germline, CDR1 is LNHNV, CDR2 YYDKDF (reference sequence). This CDR3 is CATSRAGQGYTF. CDR3 sequence (DNA): TGTGCCACCAGCAGAGCGGGACAGGGCTACACCTTC.

V is TRBV27 and J is TRBJ2-7, with 10 bases identical to TRBD1. The CDR3 runs 16 residues. V dropped 2 bases and J dropped 3; count of bases not matched to a gene: 7. CDR1 and CDR2 (germline): MNHEY, SMNVEV (reference sequence). The CDR3 sequence is CASSLVPGQGSYEQYF. CDR3 in DNA: TGTGCCAGCAGTTTAGTACCGGGACAGGGGAGCTACGAGCAGTACTTC.